Below are 18 T cell receptor beta chains sequenced from a single sample in a study of T cells after yellow fever vaccination. One entry per CDR3 protein results from TCRdb running MiXCR on the 5' RACE reads. This sample has 450,000 to 650,000 distinct CDR3 sequences, with roughly 14% found just once. This sample comprised PBMCs, obtained on the day of the yellow fever booster vaccination. The receptors were sampled from a man aged 25 to 40 who received the YFV17D yellow fever vaccine.

This chain joins TRBV7-2 and TRBJ2-3, with 10 nucleotides matching TRBD1. The CDR3 loop spans 17 amino acids. Germline trimming cut 4 bases from V and 4 bases from J; bases unmatched to any gene: 11. Germline CDR1 SGHTA, CDR2 FQGNSA. CDR3 DNA: TGTGCCAGCAGCTATGCCCCTCGGACAGGGGGTCCAGATACGCAGTATTTT. It yields the protein CASSYAPRTGGPDTQYF. The full variable domain, in which reference TRBV7-2 and TRBJ2-3 provide the parts outside the CDR3, is GAGVSQSPSNKVTEKGKDVELRCDPISGHTALYWYRQSLGQGLEFLIYFQGNSAPDKSGLPSDRFSAERTGGSVSTLTIQRTQQEDSAVYLCASSYAPRTGGPDTQYFGPGTRLTVL.

This clonotype was seen a few times. The chain is built from TRBV7-3 and TRBJ2-2; 7 bases are a match to TRBD1. Germline lookup yields CDR1 SGHTA and CDR2 FQGTGA. V trimming: 5 bases; J trimming: 6 bases; junction bases outside the gene matches: 6. This CDR3 is 14 amino acids long. CDR3 sequence (DNA): TGTGCCAGCAGCGCAGACAGGGTAGCCGGGGAGCTGTTTTTT. Its protein is CASSADRVAGELFF.

This clonotype appeared once. The J gene is TRBJ2-1, the V gene TRBV4-2, with no clear D. Germline V CDR1 and CDR2: LGHNA, YNFKEQ. This CDR3 has 14 residues. V dropped 0 bases and J dropped 7 bases, with 10 bases sitting between them. DNA for the CDR3: TGTGCCAGCAGCCAAGACACACAACCAAATGAGCAGTTCTTC. It encodes CASSQDTQPNEQFF.

This clonotype turned up a few times. The chain combines TRBV14 with TRBJ2-1, with 11 nucleotides matching TRBD2. Trimming at V came to 4 bases and at J to 8 bases, leaving 13 bases not matched to a gene. The CDR3 totals 17 residues. Germline-derived CDR1 and CDR2 are SGHDN and FVKESK. The DNA of the CDR3 is TGTGCCAGCAGCCCGATCCGAACTAGCGGGAGAGGGCATGAGCAGTTCTTC. Protein product: CASSPIRTSGRGHEQFF.

This chain joins TRBV9 and TRBJ2-2; TRBD1 might be the D (6 bases). Germline V CDR1 and CDR2: SGDLS, YYNGEE. Between the trimmed V and J ends, which lost 0 bases and 3 bases, there was a span of 12 bases. This CDR3 has 16 residues. In nucleotides, the CDR3 is TGTGCCAGCAGCGTAGGCTCAGGGGTGGACACCGGGGAGCTGTTTTTT. It is translated as CASSVGSGVDTGELFF.

The rearrangement uses TRBV10-3 and TRBJ2-5, with D maybe TRBD1 (5 bases). Between the trimmed V and J ends, which lost 6 bases and 3 bases, there was a span of 20 bases. Germline values: CDR1 ENHRY, CDR2 SYGVKD. This CDR3 has 16 residues. As DNA, the CDR3 is TGTGCCATCAGGGCCACAGGACATACAGTGGAAGAGACCCAGTACTTC. Its protein product is CAIRATGHTVEETQYF.

This clonotype has only a few counts. This chain connects TRBV6-1 to TRBJ2-7, with 7 bases aligning to TRBD1. Trimming cost V 4 bases and J 5 bases; bases outside gene matches: 5. The germline CDR1 and CDR2 sequences are MNHNS and SASEGT. There are 13 residues in the CDR3. The CDR3 nucleotides read TGTGCCAGCAGTGTTAGACAGGGCAACGAGCAGTACTTC. Translated: CASSVRQGNEQYF.

This clonotype has just a few counts. This sequence joins TRBV19 and TRBJ2-1; the D gene is possibly TRBD2 (5 bases). V was cut by 4 bases and J by 2 bases, with 12 bases left in between. The CDR3 loop spans 15 amino acids. The germline gives CDR1 LNHDA, CDR2 SQIVND (reference sequence). The CDR3 loop is CASSTDYLPYNEQFF. The CDR3 bases are TGTGCCAGTAGTACAGACTACTTGCCCTACAATGAGCAGTTCTTC.

This clonotype occurred a few times. The chain links TRBV7-9 to TRBJ1-1; D perhaps matches TRBD1 (6 bases). The length of the CDR3 is 17 residues. The ends were cut back, 5 bases at V and 4 bases at J, with 23 bases in the middle. Germline lookup yields CDR1 SEHNR and CDR2 FQNEAQ (reference sequence). CDR3 loop: CASSPLGGGQGFTEAFF. CDR3 bases: TGTGCCAGCAGCCCCCTGGGGGGGGGCCAGGGGTTCACTGAAGCTTTCTTT.

The chain combines TRBV27 with TRBJ2-1; 8 bases map to TRBD2. After removal of 3 bases from V and 3 bases from J, the junction contained 7 bases not matched to a gene. The germline V gene encodes CDR1 MNHEY and CDR2 SMNVEV (reference sequence). The CDR3 spans 16 residues. CDR3 in DNA: TGTGCCAGCAGTTTGCTCCGAAGCGGGAGCTACAATGAGCAGTTCTTC. This translates into CASSLLRSGSYNEQFF.

V is TRBV27 and J is TRBJ2-5, with no clear D. Germline V lookup: CDR1 MNHEY, CDR2 SMNVEV (reference sequence). With 7 bases removed from V and 5 bases from J, the gap between germline ends came to 14 bases. The CDR3 totals 13 residues. The CDR3, as DNA: TGTGCCAGCATCCCCCCTACCGGGGAGACCCAGTACTTC. Translated, it gives CASIPPTGETQYF.

V and J are TRBV12-3 or TRBV12-4 and TRBJ2-1; 10 bases map to TRBD2. The CDR3 totals 14 residues. J was trimmed by 8 bases and V by 5 bases; bases with no gene match: 6. The CDR3, as DNA: TGTGCCAGCAGTCCTTCTAGCGGGAGCTATGAGCAGTTCTTC. Translated, it gives CASSPSSGSYEQFF.

Only a few counts were recorded for this clonotype. The rearrangement links TRBV18 to TRBJ2-3; 7 positions agree with TRBD2. The length of the CDR3 is 15 residues. V lost 5 bases to trimming and J lost 3 bases; unmatched junction nucleotides: 8. Germline V CDR1 and CDR2: KGHSH, LQKENI. The CDR3 here is CASSTTGGFTDTQYF. The CDR3 nucleotides read TGTGCCAGCTCAACCACCGGGGGGTTTACAGATACGCAGTATTTT.

The chain combines TRBV10-3 with TRBJ2-7, with D uncertain. With 7 bases removed from V and 6 bases from J, the gap between germline ends came to 19 bases. This CDR3 is 14 amino acids long. Germline loops: CDR1 ENHRY, CDR2 SYGVKD. CDR3 sequence (DNA): TGTGCCATCACTGTGGGCTCCGCCCGAGGCGAGCAGTACTTC. Its translation: CAITVGSARGEQYF.

Notes on this clonotype: The junction does not match germline at one end; this may be a read error. V is TRBV20-1 and J is TRBJ2-1, with 8 positions matching TRBD2. From germline, CDR1 is DFQATT and CDR2 SNEGSKA (reference sequence). This CDR3 is built from 16 residues. The CDR3 sequence: CCARDLAGGNYNEQFF. CDR3 in DNA: TGCTGTGCTAGAGATCTGGCGGGAGGTAACTACAATGAGCAGTTCTTC.

This clonotype was picked up many times. This rearrangement joins TRBV7-2 to TRBJ2-1; the D is unclear. Trimming pared 2 bases from V and 4 bases from J, leaving 9 bases between. The germline CDR1 and CDR2 sequences are SGHTA and FQGNSA. This CDR3 contains 14 residues. CDR3: CASSLMNKYNEQFF. CDR3 DNA: TGTGCCAGCAGCTTAATGAACAAATACAATGAGCAGTTCTTC.

In its sample, this clonotype was seen a few times. CDR3 protein: CASSLRGGDSPLHF. The CDR3 DNA follows: TGTGCCAGCAGTTTGAGGGGGGGGGATTCACCCCTCCACTTT. The rearrangement joins TRBV28 to TRBJ1-6, with D perhaps TRBD1 (6 bases). V shed 3 bases and J shed 8 bases, with 11 bases lying between them. Germline CDR1 reads MDHEN; CDR2 reads SYDVKM. The CDR3 length is 14 residues.

This clonotype was picked up many times. The rearrangement uses TRBV12-3 or TRBV12-4 and TRBJ2-2, with 8 bases matching TRBD1. With 6 bases clipped from V and 8 bases from J, the junction kept 8 bases outside the gene matches. CDR3 size: 14 residues. CDR3 DNA sequence: TGTGCCAGCAGCCCCGGACAGGGTACTGGGGAGCTGTTTTTT. Translating it yields CASSPGQGTGELFF.